Presented here are 32 T cell receptor beta chains from one specimen sequenced in a study of blood T cell repertoires in COVID-19. Data came from immunoSEQ multiplex PCR; TCRdb stores just in-frame clones and leaves some out. The repertoire holds some 230,000 clones, around 83% seen once, with 8% to 9% in the top ten. The specimen sequenced was peripheral blood. Source of these receptors: a woman older than 75 with COVID-19, enrolled during active disease.

The chain couples TRBV20-1 to TRBJ1-2, with D unresolved. The CDR3 has 14 residues. Germline loops: CDR1 DFQATT, CDR2 SNEGSKA (reference sequence). V shed 3 bases and J shed 7 bases, with 18 bases lying between them. CDR3 sequence (DNA): TGCAGTGCTAGTAGAGGCACCTCAGGAGGTGGCTACACCTTC. This encodes CSASRGTSGGGYTF.

The gene calls are TRBV14 and TRBJ1-1, with 8 bases matching TRBD1. The germline V gene encodes CDR1 SGHDN and CDR2 FVKESK. CDR3 length equals 13 residues. V lost 4 bases and J lost 4; bases outside the gene matches: 2. CDR3 amino acids: CASSRDRGTEAFF. As DNA, the CDR3 is TGTGCCAGCAGCCGCGACAGGGGCACTGAAGCTTTCTTT. Variable domain in full (rest from reference TRBV14 and TRBJ1-1): EAGVTQFPSHSVIEKGQTVTLRCDPISGHDNLYWYRRVMGKEIKFLLHFVKESKQDESGMPNNRFLAERTGGTYSTLKVQPAELEDSGVYFCASSRDRGTEAFFGQGTRLTVV.

This chain joins TRBV27 and TRBJ1-1; no firm D call. Trimming took off 10 bases at V and 4 bases at J, with 16 bases between the two ends. The CDR3 has 13 residues. Germline values: CDR1 MNHEY, CDR2 SMNVEV (reference sequence). For the CDR3, the DNA is TGTGCCACCAGAGAGAACCTAGCCACTGAAGCTTTCTTT. Amino acids: CATRENLATEAFF.

The V call is TRBV7-3, the J call TRBJ2-3, with D tentatively TRBD1 (6 bases). V lost 2 bases, J lost 0 bases, and 6 bases lay in between. The CDR3 has 14 residues. Germline V gives CDR1 SGHTA, CDR2 FQGTGA. The DNA for the CDR3 is TGTGCCAGCAGCTTAGACAGGAGCACAGATACGCAGTATTTT. The encoded protein is CASSLDRSTDTQYF.

J is TRBJ1-5 and V is TRBV30, with 7 nucleotides matching TRBD1. The germline CDR1 and CDR2 sequences are GTSNPN and SVGIG (reference sequence). The CDR3 extends over 13 amino acids. Trimming cost V 3 bases and J 6 bases; bases outside gene matches: 5. Here the CDR3 DNA reads TGTGCCTGGAGGGTCTCAGGGGGTCAGCCCCAGCATTTT. It translates to CAWRVSGGQPQHF.

The chain uses TRBV4-1 and TRBJ1-4; D is perhaps TRBD1 (5 bases). CDR1 is MGHRA and CDR2 is YSYEKL in the germline V gene. This CDR3 has 16 residues. The V end lost 6 bases, the J end lost 7 bases, and 21 bases lay between the germline ends. This CDR3 is CASRGNPGLRGEKLFF. In DNA, the CDR3 is TGCGCCAGCAGAGGGAATCCGGGACTTCGAGGTGAAAAACTGTTTTTT.

This chain connects TRBV7-2 to TRBJ2-3; TRBD2 matches at 11 bases. There are 15 residues in the CDR3. CDR1 is SGHTA and CDR2 is FQGNSA in the germline V gene. Trimming cost V 5 bases and J 6 bases; bases outside gene matches: 7. CDR3 bases: TGTGCCAGCAGCACCCGACTAGCGGGAAAGGATACGCAGTATTTT. This translates into CASSTRLAGKDTQYF. The whole variable domain, filled in from reference TRBV7-2 and TRBJ2-3, reads GAGVSQSPSNKVTEKGKDVELRCDPISGHTALYWYRQSLGQGLEFLIYFQGNSAPDKSGLPSDRFSAERTGGSVSTLTIQRTQQEDSAVYLCASSTRLAGKDTQYFGPGTRLTVL.

The V call is TRBV3-1 (or the pseudogene TRBV3-2), the J call TRBJ1-1, with D maybe TRBD1 (5 bases). Between the trimmed V and J ends, which lost 4 bases and 5 bases, there was a span of 11 bases. CDR3 size: 13 residues. The germline gives CDR1 LGHDT, CDR2 YNNKEL (reference sequence). The CDR3 DNA follows: TGTGCCAGCAGCCGTGTGACAGAGACTGAAGCTTTCTTT. Translation gives CASSRVTETEAFF.

This sequence joins TRBV19 and TRBJ2-7; 8 bases are a match to TRBD2. Germline V gene lookup returns CDR1 LNHDA and CDR2 SQIVND (reference sequence). V shed 6 bases, J shed 6 bases, and the junction held 13 bases outside the gene matches. The CDR3 loop spans 15 amino acids. In nucleotides, the CDR3 is TGTGCCAGTAGCTCTCGCGGGGGGCTTATCTCCGAGCAGTACTTC. This codes for CASSSRGGLISEQYF.

This chain links TRBV10-2 with TRBJ2-1; 10 nucleotides align to TRBD2. The germline CDR1 and CDR2 sequences are WSHSY and SAAADI. With V trimmed by 6 bases and J by 3 bases, 2 bases remained unmatched. The CDR3 length is 14 residues. The CDR3 DNA is TGCGCCAGCAGCCCTAGCGGGGGCTACAATGAGCAGTTCTTC. Protein product: CASSPSGGYNEQFF.

This clone was seen more than once but under ten times. The chain employs TRBV28 and TRBJ1-2; 8 bases map to TRBD1. This CDR3 has 14 residues. Trimming took 10 bases from V and 4 from J; bases not matched to a gene: 11. CDR1 and CDR2 (germline): MDHEN, SYDVKM. CDR3 in amino acids: CATLTGARGYGYTF. As DNA, the CDR3 is TGTGCCACCTTGACAGGGGCGCGAGGCTATGGCTACACCTTC.

The J gene is TRBJ2-7, the V gene TRBV28, with 9 bases that match TRBD1. After removal of 7 bases from V and 4 bases from J, the junction contained 8 bases not matched to a gene. CDR1 is MDHEN, CDR2 SYDVKM, per germline. This CDR3 spans 14 amino acids. The CDR3 here is CASKGTGFSYEQYF. The CDR3 region has the DNA TGTGCCAGCAAGGGGACAGGGTTCTCTTACGAGCAGTACTTC.

The chain carries TRBV27 and TRBJ1-5; the D gene is possibly TRBD1 (5 bases). CDR1 is MNHEY, CDR2 SMNVEV, per germline (reference sequence). Trimming cost V 7 bases and J 3 bases, with 13 bases left between them. The CDR3 is made up of 14 amino acids. The CDR3 nucleotides are TGTGCCAGCAAACCGGGGGGAGACAATCAGCCCCAGCATTTT. Protein sequence: CASKPGGDNQPQHF.

The rearrangement joins TRBV19 to TRBJ1-6; 7 bases match TRBD1. The CDR3 runs 15 residues. The ends lost 4 bases at V and 7 bases at J; junction bases unmatched: 7. Germline-derived CDR1 and CDR2 are LNHDA and SQIVND (reference sequence). The CDR3 spells CASSTYRGGNSPLHF. The CDR3 nucleotides read TGTGCCAGTAGTACCTACAGGGGTGGCAATTCACCCCTCCACTTT.

This clone was counted a single time. Germline is not matched at one junction end, which may reflect a read error. The rearrangement links TRBV7-7 to TRBJ1-6, with a possible D match to TRBD1 (5 bases). The length of the CDR3 is 13 residues. Germline V gene lookup returns CDR1 SSHAT and CDR2 FNYEAQ (reference sequence). The CDR3 bases are TGTGCTAGCAGCCAGGGATTGGGGTCACCCCTCCACTTT. Translating gives CASSQGLGSPLHF.

V is TRBV6-5 and J is TRBJ2-7, with 9 bases that match TRBD2. CDR1 and CDR2 (germline): MNHEY, SVGAGI. This CDR3 is built from 14 residues. Losses at the gene ends were 2 bases for V and 6 bases for J; bases not matched to a gene: 5. The CDR3 reads CASSYGGRAGEQYF. The DNA for the CDR3 is TGTGCCAGCAGTTACGGCGGGAGGGCTGGCGAGCAGTACTTC.

This clone was seen a single time. V usage is TRBV5-4 and J usage is TRBJ2-2; tentative D call: TRBD1 (6 bases). V was clipped by 4 bases and J by 0 bases, with 13 bases between them. The length of the CDR3 is 16 residues. Germline CDR1 SGHNT, CDR2 YYREEE (reference sequence). The CDR3 bases are TGTGCCAGCAGCCGTCGACAGGCATCGAACACCGGGGAGCTGTTTTTT. It codes for CASSRRQASNTGELFF. Combining the CDR3 with reference TRBV5-4 and TRBJ2-2 gives the whole variable domain ETGVTQSPTHLIKTRGQQVTLRCSSQSGHNTVSWYQQALGQGPQFIFQYYREEENGRGNFPPRFSGLQFPNYSSELNVNALELDDSALYLCASSRRQASNTGELFFGEGSRLTVL.

The gene calls are TRBV5-4 and TRBJ2-7, with D tentatively TRBD1 (5 bases). This CDR3 spans 15 amino acids. V dropped 0 bases and J dropped 3 bases, with 13 bases sitting between them. From germline, CDR1 is SGHNT and CDR2 YYREEE (reference sequence). CDR3 loop: CASSLDRPPIYEQYF. For the CDR3, the DNA is TGTGCCAGCAGCTTGGACAGGCCGCCAATCTACGAGCAGTACTTC.

The chain recombines TRBV18 with TRBJ2-1; no firm D call. The CDR3 runs 14 residues. V was trimmed by 2 bases and J by 9 bases, leaving 14 bases between them. Germline V gives CDR1 KGHSH, CDR2 LQKENI. DNA of the CDR3: TGTGCCAGCTCACCATCGACTGCCCTGTCTGAGCAGTTCTTC. Its protein product is CASSPSTALSEQFF.

The CDR3 protein is CASSLGGTLSSYEQYF. The CDR3 DNA is TGTGCCAGCAGTTTAGGAGGGACTCTCAGCTCCTACGAGCAGTACTTC. The chain employs TRBV3-1 (or the pseudogene TRBV3-2) and TRBJ2-7, with a tentative D call TRBD2 (6 bases). This CDR3 is 16 amino acids long. V shed 6 bases and J shed 0 bases, with 18 bases lying between them. Germline V gene sequence: CDR1 LGHDT, CDR2 YNNKEL (reference sequence).

The chain has TRBV2 and TRBJ1-5; 7 positions agree with TRBD1. The CDR3 spans 13 residues. V shed 6 bases, J shed 6 bases, and the junction held 5 bases outside the gene matches. From germline, CDR1 is SNHLY and CDR2 FYNNEI. This chain's CDR3 is CASSIRGPQPQHF. The CDR3 nucleotides read TGTGCCAGCAGCATAAGGGGGCCTCAGCCCCAGCATTTT.

This rearrangement joins TRBV11-3 to TRBJ1-1; no clear D. This CDR3 is built from 13 residues. Trimming took off 5 bases at V and 1 base at J, with 8 bases between the two ends. Germline values: CDR1 SGHNT, CDR2 YENEEA. The CDR3 nucleotides are TGTGCCAGCAGCGAACAAGAGAACACTGAAGCTTTCTTT. Residues: CASSEQENTEAFF.

The chain couples TRBV11-3 to TRBJ2-5; 8 bases fit TRBD1. The CDR3 totals 13 residues. Trimming removed 3 bases from V and 5 bases from J; junction bases left unmatched: 2. Germline values: CDR1 SGHNT, CDR2 YENEEA. The CDR3 sequence: CASSFWTGETQYF. The CDR3 region has the DNA TGTGCCAGCAGCTTCTGGACAGGGGAGACCCAGTACTTC.

The J gene is TRBJ1-5, the V gene TRBV6-2 or TRBV6-3; perhaps TRBD1 as D (5 bases). CDR3 length: 13 amino acids. Germline loops: CDR1 MNHEY, CDR2 SVGEGT. V shed 2 bases and J shed 9 bases, with 11 bases lying between them. This chain's CDR3 is CASSYEQVMPQHF. The CDR3 DNA sequence: TGTGCCAGCAGTTACGAACAGGTTATGCCCCAGCATTTT.

This clone is a singleton in its sample. The chain recombines TRBV5-1 with TRBJ2-3, with 7 bases fitting TRBD1. The CDR3 has 16 residues. The J segment lost 2 bases and the V segment lost 1 base, leaving 7 bases of the junction unmatched. Germline CDR1 is SGHRS and CDR2 is YFSETQ. CDR3 sequence: CASSLPTGADTDTQYF. The CDR3 coding sequence is TGCGCCAGCAGCTTGCCCACAGGGGCGGACACAGATACGCAGTATTTT.

This chain joins TRBV7-2 and TRBJ1-5, with 7 nucleotides matching TRBD1. Per germline, CDR1 SGHTA and CDR2 FQGNSA. The CDR3 totals 16 residues. Trimming cost V 5 bases and J 2 bases; bases outside gene matches: 9. The CDR3 bases are TGTGCCAGCAGCCCCCCCAGACAGGGACGCAATCAGCCCCAGCATTTT. Amino acid sequence: CASSPPRQGRNQPQHF.

This clone was recorded once. The chain links TRBV6-5 to TRBJ1-2; 7 bases are a match to TRBD1. V lost 6 bases, J lost 3 bases, and 1 base stayed unmatched. Germline CDR1 and CDR2: MNHEY and SVGAGI. The CDR3 has 12 residues. CDR3 in DNA: TGTGCCAGCAGGGACAGGTACTATGGCTACACCTTC. Translating gives CASRDRYYGYTF.

This chain joins TRBV30 and TRBJ1-1, with D possibly being TRBD1 (6 bases). V lost 5 bases and J 4 bases, leaving 11 bases between the germline ends. Germline V gene sequence: CDR1 GTSNPN, CDR2 SVGIG (reference sequence). CDR3 length: 12 amino acids. In DNA, the CDR3 is TGTGCCTGGGACTTAGGGGGCACTGAAGCTTTCTTT. Translation: CAWDLGGTEAFF.

The J gene is TRBJ2-5, the V gene TRBV11-2; no clear D. This CDR3 has 12 residues. Germline CDR1 and CDR2: SGHAT and FQNNGV. V was shortened by 3 bases and J by 3 bases, with 5 bases between the two germline ends. The CDR3 DNA reads TGTGCCAGCAGCTTCTCGGAAGAGACCCAGTACTTC. It translates to CASSFSEETQYF.

The V and J genes are TRBV28 and TRBJ1-4; 7 bases fit TRBD1. In germline, CDR1 is MDHEN, CDR2 SYDVKM. This CDR3 contains 15 residues. The V segment lost 6 bases and the J segment 0 bases; nucleotides outside the gene matches: 4. CDR3 nucleotide sequence: TGTGCCAGCAGGCCGGGGACAGCAACTAATGAAAAACTGTTTTTT. Its translation is CASRPGTATNEKLFF.

The chain carries TRBV23-1 and TRBJ1-1; D remains unclear. TRBV23-1 is an open reading frame, and its role is uncertain. The V end lost 9 bases, the J end lost 1 base, and 6 bases lay between the germline ends. The CDR3 has 11 residues. In DNA, the CDR3 is TGCGCCAGGTACAGGAACACTGAAGCTTTCTTT. It yields the protein CARYRNTEAFF.

J is TRBJ2-7 and V is TRBV4-2, with 11 bases matching TRBD1. In germline, CDR1 is LGHNA, CDR2 YNFKEQ. V shed 4 bases, J shed 3 bases, and the junction held 5 bases outside the gene matches. The CDR3 is 15 residues long. CDR3 loop: CASSLRTGGGYEQYF. For the CDR3, the DNA is TGTGCCAGCAGCCTTCGGACAGGGGGCGGCTACGAGCAGTACTTC.